This paragraph covers one TCR beta chain sequence. Per the original data handling: Amplification of reference gene primers was used by the study to estimate nucleated cell counts. TCRdb keeps only in-frame clones here, not all; method: immunoSEQ multiplex PCR. V, J and clone size were drawn from that table, and D and trimming were deduced from the DNA. The data show tens of thousands of clones, about nine tenths seen once. The germline CDR1 and CDR2 sequences are MNHEY and SVGAGI. V shed 6 bases, J shed 5 bases, and the junction held 7 bases outside the gene matches. CDR3 length: 14 residues. This specimen comes from a study of blood T cell repertoires in COVID-19. Study at large: The origin of the acute and convalescent COVID-19 samples was the United States, Italy and Spain. Sources were T cells, B-cell-depleted T cells, or PBMCs; the material itself was cDNA or gDNA.

V is TRBV6-5 and J is TRBJ1-2, with 9 bases matching TRBD1. Sample: peripheral blood. The sequence was collected from a man aged 45-60 years with active COVID-19. As DNA, the CDR3 is TGTGCCAGCAGCCGGGACAGGGTGGGATATGGCTACACCTTC. Its protein product is CASSRDRVGYGYTF.